This T cell receptor (beta chain) stems from a study of liver allograft versus peripheral blood T cells. Overall study: Recipients' peripheral blood T cell receptor repertoires were compared with those in transplanted livers.

MiXCR, applied by TCRdb to the reads, yields one record per CDR3 protein. Of more than 10,000 distinct CDR3 sequences in the sample, approximately 17% were seen once. Germline V gives CDR1 MDHEN, CDR2 SYDVKM. V shed 2 bases and J shed 6 bases, with 11 bases lying between them. The CDR3 has 14 residues. Study-wide results and limits: Peripheral blood T cell receptor repertoires reportedly differed from those found within liver allografts.

Ten or more counts support this clonotype. The antigen is not known. The rearrangement uses TRBV28 and TRBJ1-5; TRBD1 might be the D (6 bases). The source is a human patient who had a liver transplant. Part of the T cells may come from the graft donor. This CDR3 is CASSLGTPGQPQHF. CDR3 DNA sequence: TGTGCCAGCAGTTTAGGGACACCAGGTCAGCCCCAGCATTTT.